Only a few counts were recorded for the clone carrying this T cell receptor (beta chain). Antigen specificity is unknown. The record originates from a study of T-cell memory formation after mild COVID-19. About the research overall: The two donors had largely donor-specific TCR clusters.

UMIs and sample barcodes were carried by the TCR alpha and TCR beta cDNA libraries that 5'RACE produced using constant-segment primers. In TCRdb, the 5' RACE reads were re-called with MiXCR into one record per CDR3 protein. The sample holds 250,000 to 300,000 distinct CDR3 sequences, about 15% seen once. Study outcomes and limitations: Mainly CM and EM harbored the contracting CD4+ clones; mainly EMRA harbored the CD8+ ones. Detection of some responders pre-infection suggested pre-existing cross-reactive memory T cells participated.

CDR3 length equals 14 residues. V was clipped by 8 bases and J by 3 bases; unmatched bases: 6. Germline CDR1 is DFQATT and CDR2 is SNEGSKA (reference sequence). The TCR comes from a man aged 18-30 years who had mild COVID-19 (a few samples of this study predate the infection). Cell type and time point are not known. The J gene is TRBJ2-3, the V gene TRBV20-1; TRBD2 agrees at 12 bases. The sample was PBMCs or a T cell subset sorted from them (not recorded which). In nucleotides, the CDR3 is TGCAGTCTCGGACTAGCGGGGAATACAGATACGCAGTATTTT. It specifies CSLGLAGNTDTQYF.